These 15 T cell receptor beta chains came from one sample sequenced in a study of T cell responses to AZD1222 COVID-19 vaccine. Some clones are missing from TCRdb's copy, which holds only in-frame ones; the method was immunoSEQ multiplex PCR. The sample lists about 190,000 clones, approximately 92% occurring once. The material was peripheral blood, obtained on day 0 of AZD1222 vaccination. The origin of the receptors is an adult in good health.

V gene TRBV6-2 or TRBV6-3 combines with J gene TRBJ2-1; TRBD2 aligns across 9 bases. The V segment lost 4 bases and the J segment 6 bases; nucleotides outside the gene matches: 10. The germline gives CDR1 MNHEY, CDR2 SVGEGT. The CDR3 loop spans 16 amino acids. The CDR3 reads CASSWRASGAANEQFF. The CDR3 DNA follows: TGTGCCAGCAGTTGGAGGGCTAGCGGGGCTGCCAATGAGCAGTTCTTC.

The chain carries TRBV7-2 and TRBJ1-1; no clear D. Germline V gene sequence: CDR1 SGHTA, CDR2 FQGNSA. The CDR3 runs to 15 residues. V was cut by 4 bases and J by 4 bases, with 16 bases left in between. The CDR3 protein is CASSSFDGSGTEAFF. Written as DNA, the CDR3 is TGTGCCAGCAGCTCTTTCGACGGATCTGGCACTGAAGCTTTCTTT. Supplemented by reference TRBV7-2 and TRBJ1-1, the full variable domain reads GAGVSQSPSNKVTEKGKDVELRCDPISGHTALYWYRQSLGQGLEFLIYFQGNSAPDKSGLPSDRFSAERTGGSVSTLTIQRTQQEDSAVYLCASSSFDGSGTEAFFGQGTRLTVV.

The chain couples TRBV7-3 to TRBJ2-3, with TRBD1 matching over 10 bases. This CDR3 spans 15 amino acids. Germline values: CDR1 SGHTA, CDR2 FQGTGA. V was pared by 5 bases and J by 11 bases, with 13 bases of the junction left unmatched. DNA for the CDR3: TGTGCCAGCAGCCTCCGGGACAGGGGCCCGGAGAGGCAGTATTTT. Translating gives CASSLRDRGPERQYF.

The V and J genes are TRBV4-2 and TRBJ2-1; 10 nucleotides align to TRBD2. V lost 0 bases and J lost 3; bases outside the gene matches: 5. Germline CDR1 reads LGHNA; CDR2 reads YNFKEQ. The CDR3 has 17 residues. CDR3: CASSQELSGGLYNEQFF. The CDR3 region has the DNA TGTGCCAGCAGCCAAGAACTTAGCGGGGGGCTCTACAATGAGCAGTTCTTC.

J is TRBJ2-7 and V is TRBV5-1; 7 bases map to TRBD1. The V and J ends lost 2 bases and 4 bases, in that order; junction bases with no gene match: 21. In germline, CDR1 is SGHRS, CDR2 YFSETQ. The CDR3 has 19 amino acids. The CDR3 region is CASSLLAGGEPWSLYEQYF. DNA for the CDR3: TGCGCCAGCAGCTTACTCGCAGGGGGTGAACCCTGGTCTCTATACGAGCAGTACTTC.

The DNA of the CDR3 is TGTGCCAGCAGCTTATTCGGACAGGGAGGGAGTGAAAAACTGTTTTTT. It is translated as CASSLFGQGGSEKLFF. V and J are TRBV5-4 and TRBJ1-4; TRBD1 matches at 8 bases. The ends lost 2 bases at V and 7 bases at J; junction bases unmatched: 10. Germline V lookup: CDR1 SGHNT, CDR2 YYREEE (reference sequence). CDR3 length: 16 residues.

The chain is built from TRBV28 and TRBJ2-7; D might be TRBD1 or TRBD2, each matching 6 bases. Trimming took off 4 bases at V and 3 bases at J, with 22 bases between the two ends. The CDR3 covers 17 residues. Germline CDR1 MDHEN, CDR2 SYDVKM. CDR3 sequence: CASSSASGGGTNYEQYF. DNA for the CDR3: TGTGCCAGCAGTTCCGCCTCCGGGGGTGGGACAAACTACGAGCAGTACTTC.

The rearrangement joins TRBV2 to TRBJ2-1; D call uncertain. The CDR3 sequence is 11 residues long. The V and J ends lost 1 base and 7 bases respectively, with 2 bases between them. Germline V CDR1 and CDR2: SNHLY, FYNNEI. The CDR3 DNA is TGTGCCAGCAGTGAAGTTAATGAGCAGTTCTTC. Residues: CASSEVNEQFF.

V usage is TRBV5-8 and J usage is TRBJ1-1; TRBD1 aligns across 8 bases. This CDR3 contains 14 residues. The germline CDR1 and CDR2 sequences are SGHTS and YDEGEE. V shed 4 bases, J shed 3 bases, and the junction held 5 bases outside the gene matches. The CDR3 nucleotides read TGTGCCAGCAGCGGGGACAGGTCCGACACTGAAGCTTTCTTT. It translates to CASSGDRSDTEAFF.

The chain couples TRBV10-3 to TRBJ2-2, with TRBD1 as a possible D gene (5 bases). The germline CDR1 and CDR2 sequences are ENHRY and SYGVKD. There are 16 residues in the CDR3. Trimming stripped 8 bases from V and 0 bases from J, with 16 bases between. This chain's CDR3 is CAIGAPGQTNTGELFF. The CDR3 region has the DNA TGTGCCATCGGGGCTCCAGGGCAAACGAACACCGGGGAGCTGTTTTTT.

The chain couples TRBV7-7 to TRBJ2-1; 9 bases map to TRBD1. J gave up 8 bases and V 6 bases, and 11 bases lay outside the gene matches. CDR3 size: 15 residues. Germline lookup yields CDR1 SSHAT and CDR2 FNYEAQ (reference sequence). CDR3 in amino acids: CASSQAGTGWDEQFF. The DNA for the CDR3 is TGTGCCAGCAGTCAAGCCGGGACAGGGTGGGATGAGCAGTTCTTC.

J is TRBJ1-2 and V is TRBV7-8, with 7 positions matching TRBD1. The CDR3 covers 13 residues. The germline V gene encodes CDR1 SGHVS and CDR2 FQNEAQ. Trimming cost V 1 base and J 7 bases; bases outside gene matches: 3. In DNA form, the CDR3 reads TGTGCCAGCAGCTTAGGGGGGGACAGTGGCTACACCTTC. Translated, it gives CASSLGGDSGYTF.

The chain has TRBV19 and TRBJ1-5; no clear D gene. This CDR3 has 14 amino acids. In germline, CDR1 is LNHDA, CDR2 SQIVND (reference sequence). V was clipped by 1 base and J by 2 bases, with 6 bases between them. The CDR3 spells CASSIGTGNQPQHF. The CDR3 nucleotides are TGTGCCAGTAGTATAGGTACAGGCAATCAGCCCCAGCATTTT.

The chain links TRBV11-1 to TRBJ1-2; D is ambiguous. With 10 bases removed from V and 0 bases from J, the gap between germline ends came to 12 bases. This CDR3 comprises 13 residues. Germline lookup yields CDR1 SGHAT and CDR2 FQDESV (reference sequence). DNA of the CDR3: TGTGCCACCTCCAGAGAAGCTAACTATGGCTACACCTTC. Amino acids: CATSREANYGYTF.

The chain joins TRBV11-2 to TRBJ1-1; 10 bases line up with TRBD1. The CDR3 is made up of 12 amino acids. V lost 5 bases and J lost 8; bases outside the gene matches: 2. Germline V gives CDR1 SGHAT, CDR2 FQNNGV. CDR3: CASSPGQGEAFF. The DNA for the CDR3 is TGTGCCAGCAGCCCGGGACAGGGGGAAGCTTTCTTT.